The T cell receptor (beta chain) described here comes from a study of blood T cells in healthy people across ages. Study-level information: Template-switching capture recovered about one barcoded beta molecule per two T cells. Study-wide results and caveats: It was held that the diversity estimates obtained from one million T cells were underestimates.

The second PCR ran roughly 6 to 11 cycles with a sample-barcoded 5' primer and J-beta primers. Each cDNA molecule carried a tag from a template-switch adaptor that contained 12 random nucleotides. Using its own MiXCR run on the 5' RACE reads, TCRdb lists one record per CDR3 protein. The table lists 1,500,000 or so distinct CDR3 sequences, roughly 59% of them singletons. The CDR3 loop spans 11 amino acids. V lost 8 bases and J lost 5, with 8 bases in between. Germline V gene sequence: CDR1 ENHRY, CDR2 SYGVKD. Each sample gave at least 6.5 million isolated PBMCs. This clonotype was detected many times. What it binds is not known.

Sequencing was carried out using blood. The receptor was isolated from a man aged 18 to 29 in good health. The chain is built from TRBV10-3 and TRBJ2-3, with D tentatively TRBD2 (5 bases). CDR3 bases: TGTGCCATCTCTGAGGGAGATACGCAGTATTTT. Encoded protein: CAISEGDTQYF.